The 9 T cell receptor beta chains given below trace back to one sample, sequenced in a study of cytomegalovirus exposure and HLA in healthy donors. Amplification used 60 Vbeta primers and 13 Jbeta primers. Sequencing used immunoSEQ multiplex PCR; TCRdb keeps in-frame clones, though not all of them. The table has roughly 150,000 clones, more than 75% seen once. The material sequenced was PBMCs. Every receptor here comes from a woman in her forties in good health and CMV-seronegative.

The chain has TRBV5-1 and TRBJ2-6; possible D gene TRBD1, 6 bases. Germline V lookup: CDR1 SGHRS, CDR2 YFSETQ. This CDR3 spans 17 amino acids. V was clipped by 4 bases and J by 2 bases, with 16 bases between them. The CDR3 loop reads CASSSVGATTGANVLTF. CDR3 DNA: TGCGCCAGCAGCAGCGTGGGGGCTACAACTGGGGCCAACGTCCTGACTTTC.

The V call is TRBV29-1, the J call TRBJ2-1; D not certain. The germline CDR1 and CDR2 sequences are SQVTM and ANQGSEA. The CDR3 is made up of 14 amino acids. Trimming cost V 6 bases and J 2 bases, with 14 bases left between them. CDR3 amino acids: CSVEHSTAYNEQFF. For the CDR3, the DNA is TGCAGCGTAGAACACAGTACGGCCTACAATGAGCAGTTCTTC.

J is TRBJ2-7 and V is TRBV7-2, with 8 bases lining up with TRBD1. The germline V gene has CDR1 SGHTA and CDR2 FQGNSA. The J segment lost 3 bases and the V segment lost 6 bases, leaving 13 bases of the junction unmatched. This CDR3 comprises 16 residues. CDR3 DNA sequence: TGTGCCAGCAGTCGAGGGTCCAGGGGGCTCGTCTACGAGCAGTACTTC. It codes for CASSRGSRGLVYEQYF.

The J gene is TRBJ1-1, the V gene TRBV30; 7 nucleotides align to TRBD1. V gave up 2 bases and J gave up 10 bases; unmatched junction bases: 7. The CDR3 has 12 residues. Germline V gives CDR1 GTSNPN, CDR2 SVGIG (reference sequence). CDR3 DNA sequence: TGTGCCTGGAGTAGACAGGGTAACGGAGCTTTCTTT. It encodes CAWSRQGNGAFF. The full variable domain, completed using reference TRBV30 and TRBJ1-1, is SQTIHQWPATLVQPVGSPLSLECTVEGTSNPNLYWYRQAAGRGLQLLFYSVGIGQISSEVPQNLSASRPQDRQFILSSKKLLLSDSGFYLCAWSRQGNGAFFGQGTRLTVV.

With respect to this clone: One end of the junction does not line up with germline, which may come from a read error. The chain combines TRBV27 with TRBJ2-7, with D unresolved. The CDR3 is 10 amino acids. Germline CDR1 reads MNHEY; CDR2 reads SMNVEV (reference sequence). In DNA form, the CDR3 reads TGTGCCTGCAGTTTCCCCAAGCAGTACTTC. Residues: CACSFPKQYF.

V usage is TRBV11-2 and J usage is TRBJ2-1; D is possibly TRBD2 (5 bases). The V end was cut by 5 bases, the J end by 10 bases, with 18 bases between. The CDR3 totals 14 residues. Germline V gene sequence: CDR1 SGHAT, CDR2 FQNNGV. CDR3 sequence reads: CASSLSRGLGEQFF. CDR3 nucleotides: TGTGCCAGCAGCCTCTCGCGAGGGCTGGGGGAGCAGTTCTTC.

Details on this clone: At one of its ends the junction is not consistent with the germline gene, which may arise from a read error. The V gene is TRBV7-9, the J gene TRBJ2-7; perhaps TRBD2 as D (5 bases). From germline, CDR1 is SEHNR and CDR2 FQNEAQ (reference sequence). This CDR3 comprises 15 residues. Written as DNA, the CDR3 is TGTTCCAGCAGCCACCCGGAGGCCACCAGCTACGAGCAGTACTTC. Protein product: CSSSHPEATSYEQYF. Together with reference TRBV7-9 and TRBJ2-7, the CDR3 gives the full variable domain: DTGVSQNPRHKITKRGQNVTFRCDPISEHNRLYWYRQTLGQGPEFLTYFQNEAQLEKSRLLSDRFSAERPKGSFSTLEIQRTEQGDSAMYLCSSSHPEATSYEQYFGPGTRLTVT.

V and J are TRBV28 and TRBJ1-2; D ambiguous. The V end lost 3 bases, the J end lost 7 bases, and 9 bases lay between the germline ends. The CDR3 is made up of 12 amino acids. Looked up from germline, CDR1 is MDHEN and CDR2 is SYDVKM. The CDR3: CASSLRDGGYTF. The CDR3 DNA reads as TGTGCCAGCAGTTTGCGCGATGGTGGCTACACCTTC.

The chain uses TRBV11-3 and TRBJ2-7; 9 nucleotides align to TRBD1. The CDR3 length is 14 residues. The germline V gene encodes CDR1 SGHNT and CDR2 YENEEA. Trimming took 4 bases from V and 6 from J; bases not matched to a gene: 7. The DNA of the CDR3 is TGTGCCAGCAGCTCCCGGGACAGGGTAGCCGAGCAGTACTTC. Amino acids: CASSSRDRVAEQYF. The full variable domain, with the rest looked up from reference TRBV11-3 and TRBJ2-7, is EAGVVQSPRYKIIEKKQPVAFWCNPISGHNTLYWYLQNLGQGPELLIRYENEEAVDDSQLPKDRFSAERLKGVDSTLKIQPAELGDSAVYLCASSSRDRVAEQYFGPGTRLTVT.